This TCR beta chain was captured by sequencing in a study of T cell responses to AZD1222 COVID-19 vaccine (dated by TCRdb to the early 2020s). A note on the overall study: AZD1222 recipients with second doses at about 4 weeks or about 12 weeks were pooled, because spike-specific TCR depth and breadth did not differ between schedules. A total of just over 230 trial participants underwent TCR sequencing, of whom 200 to 220 received two doses of AZD1222 and some 26 received two doses of the MenACWY control vaccine. Trial participants were enrolled by age into subgroups of 18-55, 56-69 and 70-plus years, and about 150, 27 and 61 TCR-sequenced participants, respectively, were included in these subgroups. What the authors observed across the whole study: A significant rise in spike-specific TCR breadth and depth was observed after two AZD1222 doses relative to day 0 and relative to MenACWY recipients. CD4 TCRs associated with the vaccine covered the entire spike protein, and the dominant responses were in regions 160-218 and 743-854. Conclusions about previously exposed vaccinees were limited because only six AZD1222 recipients were SARS-CoV-2 seropositive at baseline. Reportedly, close to half of the unique spike-specific TCRs recognized epitopes lying outside the regions that are mutated in the B.1.351 and B.1.1.7 variants. Because no day 14 peak-response samples were available, the repertoires could be characterized only after the peak T cell response. Participants were mostly white British and included more females than males, and it was suggested by the authors that clonal diversity may have been underestimated. In the small 56-69-year group, the increase in depth fell short of significance, most likely because of low power.

Of note for this clone: Its binding antigen is unknown. No much larger clone is present one base from it, and per-base qualities are unavailable.

The sample's time point label, in plain terms: baseline before first vaccination. Vaccinee samples were obtained from the UK trials COV001 and COV002, which included a single-blind randomized controlled phase 2/3 trial of AZD1222 (ChAdOx1 nCoV-19) in healthy adults. For TCRbeta chain sequencing, PBMC samples were collected from trial participants at day 0 and at day 28 after the second dose. V is shortened by 5 bases, J by 0 bases, and the region joining them spans 10 bases. The CDR3 starts with the cysteine, ends with the phenylalanine, and has 14 residues. CDR3 DNA is the only sequence kept; it has 42 bases, read in frame from the first base. The germline V gene (reference sequence) specifies PRHDT as CDR1 and FYEKMQ as CDR2. The CDR3 regions of human TCRbeta chains were analyzed by immunosequencing. The original methods were these. TCRs in the repertoires were matched against a reference library of SARS-CoV-2-specific TCRs that had been generated with the MIRA antigen-specificity platform. Breadth was defined as the fraction of unique TCRs that were SARS-CoV-2-associated. Depth was defined as the fraction of total T cells that were SARS-CoV-2-associated. Using the MIRA data, each spike-specific TCR was assigned both to the spike region to which the TCR was reactive and to a CD4 or CD8 class. Log10-transformed breadth and depth values were compared by one-way ANOVA with Sidak's multiple comparisons tests. TCRdb took this table from immuneACCESS and kept in-frame rearrangements with V and J called. Such tables lack part of the clones; where checked against another copy, unresolved V genes explain under half of the gap, and the rest is unexplained. That table supplies the V and J calls and clone size; D and trimming were determined from the DNA. This sample lists about 85,000 clones; approximately 86% were detected once. About 7.5% of the sample goes to the ten largest clones.

The chain links TRBV13 with TRBJ1-1, with no D gene named confidently. This sequence was found in an adult in good health. The sample in question was peripheral blood, obtained on day 0 of AZD1222 vaccination. CDR3 loop: CASSQIRMNTEAFF. DNA sequence: TGTGCCAGCAGCCAGATAAGGATGAACACTGAAGCTTTCTTT.